The clone carrying this TCR beta chain was detected only a few times. Its specificity is unknown. Making TCR cDNA involved 5'RACE template switching, which added UMIs and a universal primer site. TCRdb re-derived calls from the 5' RACE reads in MiXCR, one entry per CDR3 protein. In the table there are hundreds of thousands of distinct CDR3 sequences, roughly 10% of which are singletons. V gave up 4 bases and J gave up 4 bases, with 20 bases separating them. This CDR3 has 16 residues. Looked up from germline, CDR1 is SGHDT and CDR2 is YYEEEE. This entry comes from a study of T cells after yellow fever vaccination. At the level of the study: The authors prepared low-cell-number fractions using SMART-Seq v4 Ultra Low Input. General study points: Most primary-vaccination clones reappeared after the booster (less than 98% CD4, 75% to 90% CD8).

This rearrangement joins TRBV5-6 to TRBJ1-2, with D possibly matching TRBD1 (6 bases). Sequences were derived from PBMCs, sampled on the day of the first yellow fever vaccination. This TCR derives from a man aged 18 to 29 who received the YFV17D yellow fever vaccine. This CDR3 reads CASSDGGPISSYGYTF. The CDR3 DNA is TGTGCCAGCAGCGATGGGGGGCCCATTTCTTCCTATGGCTACACCTTC.